One and the same sample provided the 18 T cell receptor beta chains below, sequenced in a study of beta chain features in type 1 diabetes. The isolated RNA, all of it, was reverse transcribed, so expressed TCRB transcripts were what got sequenced. The repertoire was sequenced with immunoSEQ multiplex PCR; TCRdb's copy has only in-frame clones and lacks some. The sample comprises almost 350,000 clones, 7% to 9% of which are singletons, and 0.44% rests with the top ten. The sequenced sample was central memory CD4+ T cells from blood. These receptors originate from a woman aged 18-35 years in good health.

This clone was counted ten times or more. The chain combines TRBV28 with TRBJ1-5; no definite D call. From germline, CDR1 is MDHEN and CDR2 SYDVKM. V lost 7 bases and J lost 2, with 9 bases in between. The CDR3 spans 13 residues. CDR3 protein: CASTPARNQPQHF. The CDR3 bases are TGTGCCAGCACCCCGGCCCGCAATCAGCCCCAGCATTTT.

This clone was recorded a few times. The junction shows a germline mismatch at one end, possibly a read error. The V gene is TRBV6-6, the J gene TRBJ1-2; 9 bases fit TRBD1. The germline CDR1 and CDR2 sequences are MNHNY and SVGAGI (reference sequence). The CDR3 extends over 14 amino acids. The DNA of the CDR3 is TGTGCCATCAGTGAGGGACAGGGTGAGATTGGCTACACCTTC. Its protein product is CAISEGQGEIGYTF.

CDR3: CASSLDLASETQYF. The CDR3 coding sequence is TGTGCCAGCAGCTTAGATTTAGCGTCGGAGACCCAGTACTTC. The chain recombines TRBV7-2 with TRBJ2-5; D perhaps matches TRBD2 (5 bases). CDR3 size: 14 residues. Germline CDR1 is SGHTA and CDR2 is FQGNSA. Trimming left V 1 base short and J 5 bases short, with 11 bases between.

The sample holds a few counts of this clone. This chain joins TRBV9 and TRBJ2-7, with D maybe TRBD1 (5 bases). The germline V gene has CDR1 SGDLS and CDR2 YYNGEE. Trimming shortened V by 3 bases and J by 3 bases, and 13 bases separated the two germline ends. The CDR3 extends over 14 amino acids. The CDR3 DNA reads TGTGCCAGCAGCGCCCAAGGGGCCCTCTACGAGCAGTACTTC. It encodes CASSAQGALYEQYF.

The rearrangement links TRBV18 to TRBJ1-1; D is possibly TRBD1 (5 bases). Trimming took 0 bases from V and 3 from J, leaving 14 bases between them. Germline assignment: CDR1 KGHSH and CDR2 LQKENI. This CDR3 region has 16 residues. CDR3 loop: CASSPPSRGGDTEAFF. The CDR3, as DNA: TGTGCCAGCTCACCACCTTCACGGGGAGGGGACACTGAAGCTTTCTTT.

This clone occurred many times. This chain uses TRBV2 with TRBJ2-1; D is possibly TRBD2 (6 bases). V was trimmed by 7 bases and J by 12 bases, leaving 16 bases between them. Germline lookup yields CDR1 SNHLY and CDR2 FYNNEI. CDR3 length equals 12 residues. The CDR3, as DNA: TGTGCCAGCACCAAACTAGCCGGAGGGCAGTTCTTC. The encoded protein is CASTKLAGGQFF.

Worth noting for this clone: Germline and junction disagree at one end, which may indicate a read error. The chain carries TRBV13 and TRBJ2-1; 9 bases agree with TRBD1. This CDR3 has 11 residues. CDR1 PRHDT and CDR2 FYEKMQ come from the germline V gene (reference sequence). The CDR3 is CASSRGQGGVF. CDR3 DNA sequence: TGTGCCAGCAGCCGGGGACAGGGTGGAGTCTTC.

The chain is built from TRBV18 and TRBJ1-1, with 7 bases matching TRBD1. The CDR3 sequence is 13 residues long. With V trimmed by 6 bases and J by 11 bases, 12 bases remained unmatched. Germline assignment: CDR1 KGHSH and CDR2 LQKENI. The CDR3 bases are TGTGCCAGCTCTCCCGGGACAGCGGTCTCGGCTTTCTTT. Its protein is CASSPGTAVSAFF. Complete variable domain (other parts from reference TRBV18 and TRBJ1-1): NAGVMQNPRHLVRRRGQEARLRCSPMKGHSHVYWYRQLPEEGLKFMVYLQKENIIDESGMPKERFSAEFPKEGPSILRIQQVVRGDSAAYFCASSPGTAVSAFFGQGTRLTVV.

V usage is TRBV14 and J usage is TRBJ2-7, with D unresolved. Germline V lookup: CDR1 SGHDN, CDR2 FVKESK. Trimming left V 0 bases short and J 9 bases short, with 9 bases between. The CDR3 runs to 12 residues. CDR3 sequence: CASSQEWVRQYF. The CDR3 DNA reads TGTGCCAGCAGCCAAGAGTGGGTGCGGCAGTACTTC.

The sample holds a few counts of this clone. The rearrangement joins TRBV19 to TRBJ2-1; D unresolved. The CDR3 loop spans 11 amino acids. Germline V gene sequence: CDR1 LNHDA, CDR2 SQIVND (reference sequence). V was clipped by 6 bases and J by 5 bases, with 5 bases between them. The CDR3 DNA is TGTGCCAGTAGAAAGGACAATGAGCAGTTCTTC. Protein product: CASRKDNEQFF.

This clone was recorded a few times. This chain joins TRBV6-6 and TRBJ1-4; D may be TRBD1 (5 bases). In germline, CDR1 is MNHNY, CDR2 SVGAGI (reference sequence). The CDR3 consists of 15 residues. The V and J ends lost 0 bases and 7 bases respectively, with 12 bases between them. CDR3 DNA: TGTGCCAGCAGTTACTCGCGGGGGTCCGGTGAAAAACTGTTTTTT. Its translation: CASSYSRGSGEKLFF.

This sequence joins TRBV14 and TRBJ2-5; TRBD1 matches 8 bases. The J call may be incorrect, as the DNA end agrees better with TRBJ2-7. The CDR3 covers 15 residues. Germline V gene data show CDR1 as SGHDN and CDR2 as FVKESK. CDR3 nucleotides: TGTGCCAGCAGCCAAGTAACAGGGGGGATCTACGAGCAGTACTTC. As protein: CASSQVTGGIYEQYF.

This clone was seen ten or more times. V usage is TRBV28 and J usage is TRBJ2-4; D is unresolved. Deletions cut 2 bases from V and 15 bases from J, with 14 bases between. The CDR3 length is 12 residues. CDR1 is MDHEN, CDR2 SYDVKM, per germline. This chain's CDR3 is CASSLNDRTLYF. CDR3 in DNA: TGTGCCAGCAGTTTAAACGACCGAACCCTGTACTTC.

This clone was detected a few times. The chain uses TRBV2 and TRBJ2-7; the D is unclear. The CDR3 has 13 amino acids. Germline CDR1 and CDR2: SNHLY and FYNNEI. V was shortened by 4 bases and J by 2 bases, with 9 bases between the two germline ends. The CDR3 bases are TGTGCCAGCAGTGTAGGCAGTACCTACGAGCAGTACTTC. It encodes CASSVGSTYEQYF. Full variable domain (missing parts from reference TRBV2 and TRBJ2-7): EPEVTQTPSHQVTQMGQEVILRCVPISNHLYFYWYRQILGQKVEFLVSFYNNEISEKSEIFDDQFSVERPDGSNFTLKIRSTKLEDSAMYFCASSVGSTYEQYFGPGTRLTVT.

Many counts were recorded for this clone. The J gene is TRBJ2-1, the V gene TRBV25-1, with D possibly TRBD1 on 5 matching bases. V dropped 3 bases and J dropped 7 bases, with 10 bases sitting between them. Germline V gene data show CDR1 as MGHDK and CDR2 as SYGVNS. This CDR3 is built from 13 residues. The CDR3 sequence is CASSDRAWNEQFF. The CDR3 region has the DNA TGTGCCAGCAGTGACAGGGCGTGGAATGAGCAGTTCTTC.

This clone was found a few times. The V gene is TRBV2, the J gene TRBJ2-7, with D maybe TRBD1 (5 bases). Germline assignment: CDR1 SNHLY and CDR2 FYNNEI. Trimming took off 6 bases at V and 3 bases at J, with 18 bases between the two ends. This CDR3 is 15 amino acids long. CDR3 in amino acids: CASSSAGPLDYEQYF. The CDR3 DNA reads TGTGCCAGCAGCTCCGCAGGGCCCTTAGACTACGAGCAGTACTTC.

At least ten counts were recorded for this clone. This rearrangement joins TRBV6-6 to TRBJ2-1; TRBD1 aligns across 7 bases. This CDR3 comprises 15 residues. Germline V lookup: CDR1 MNHNY, CDR2 SVGAGI (reference sequence). V lost 6 bases and J lost 3; bases outside the gene matches: 8. The CDR3 DNA is TGTGCCAGCAGACGTGGACAGGAGCGCTACAATGAGCAGTTCTTC. Residues: CASRRGQERYNEQFF.

At least ten counts were recorded for this clone. The chain couples TRBV7-2 to TRBJ2-6; D is uncertain. Trimming stripped 1 base from V and 4 bases from J, with 5 bases between. This CDR3 is built from 14 residues. Germline assignment: CDR1 SGHTA and CDR2 FQGNSA. The CDR3 bases are TGTGCCAGCAGCTTAGTAGGAGGGGCCAACGTCCTGACTTTC. The encoded protein is CASSLVGGANVLTF.